The 10 T cell receptor beta chains listed next were all sequenced from one sample in a study of blood T cells in healthy people across ages. With a J-beta primer mix and a sample-barcoded 5' primer, a second PCR ran about 6 to 11 cycles. Each CDR3 protein gets one entry after TCRdb re-called the 5' RACE reads with MiXCR. The data show some 1,000,000 distinct CDR3 sequences, 20% to 25% seen once. These data were also reused for a study on T cells of mothers and their children.

The sequencing input was blood. These receptors all stem from a girl aged 2-9 years in good health.

This clonotype was observed a few times. The chain combines TRBV9 with TRBJ2-2; D ambiguous. The germline V gene encodes CDR1 SGDLS and CDR2 YYNGEE. The CDR3 covers 14 residues. Trimming pared 2 bases from V and 1 base from J, leaving 6 bases between. CDR3 sequence: CASSVTQNTGELFF. The CDR3 DNA reads as TGTGCCAGCAGCGTGACGCAGAACACCGGGGAGCTGTTTTTT.

The genes are TRBV4-1 and TRBJ2-1; perhaps TRBD1 as D (5 bases). Germline loops: CDR1 MGHRA, CDR2 YSYEKL. CDR3 length: 16 residues. The V end was cut by 0 bases, the J end by 2 bases, with 11 bases between. CDR3 sequence: CASSQDVQVTYNEQFF. The CDR3 region has the DNA TGCGCCAGCAGCCAAGATGTACAGGTGACCTACAATGAGCAGTTCTTC.

V usage is TRBV20-1 and J usage is TRBJ1-2; 9 bases fit TRBD1. The J segment lost 6 bases and the V segment lost 4 bases, leaving 6 bases of the junction unmatched. Per germline, CDR1 DFQATT and CDR2 SNEGSKA (reference sequence). The CDR3 is 13 amino acids. In DNA, the CDR3 is TGCAGTGCTACCGGGACAGGGATCGATGGCTACACCTTC. It encodes CSATGTGIDGYTF.

J is TRBJ2-5 and V is TRBV29-1; 9 bases align to TRBD1. This CDR3 is built from 17 residues. The J segment lost 1 base and the V segment lost 7 bases, leaving 16 bases of the junction unmatched. CDR1 is SQVTM, CDR2 ANQGSEA, per germline. DNA for the CDR3: TGCAGCGGAGGAACTTTACAGGGGGCGATTTCCCAAGAGACCCAGTACTTC. This sequence encodes CSGGTLQGAISQETQYF. Filled out from reference TRBV29-1 and TRBJ2-5, the complete variable domain reads SAVISQKPSRDICQRGTSLTIQCQVDSQVTMMFWYRQQPGQSLTLIATANQGSEATYESGFVIDKFPISRPNLTFSTLTVSNMSPEDSSIYLCSGGTLQGAISQETQYFGPGTRLLVL.

V usage is TRBV20-1 and J usage is TRBJ1-1; D call uncertain. CDR1 and CDR2 from the germline V gene are DFQATT and SNEGSKA (reference sequence). The V gene lost 6 bases and the J gene lost 1 base, with 12 bases spanning the gap. The CDR3 totals 13 residues. DNA of the CDR3: TGCAGTGCCGGGCGGGCGGCGAACACTGAAGCTTTCTTT. It yields the protein CSAGRAANTEAFF.

The V and J genes are TRBV7-2 and TRBJ2-3; tentatively, D is TRBD2 (5 bases). Deletions cut 5 bases from V and 0 bases from J, with 21 bases between. CDR1 and CDR2 (germline): SGHTA, FQGNSA. The CDR3 length is 18 residues. CDR3 nucleotides: TGTGCCAGCAGCCATAACCTCAACCCAACGGGGAGCACAGATACGCAGTATTTT. Protein sequence: CASSHNLNPTGSTDTQYF. Full variable domain (missing parts from reference TRBV7-2 and TRBJ2-3): GAGVSQSPSNKVTEKGKDVELRCDPISGHTALYWYRQSLGQGLEFLIYFQGNSAPDKSGLPSDRFSAERTGGSVSTLTIQRTQQEDSAVYLCASSHNLNPTGSTDTQYFGPGTRLTVL.

J is TRBJ2-4 and V is TRBV4-2; a possible D gene is TRBD1 (5 bases). CDR1 LGHNA and CDR2 YNFKEQ come from the germline V gene. CDR3 length: 15 residues. V shed 0 bases and J shed 6 bases, with 12 bases lying between them. DNA for the CDR3: TGTGCCAGCAGCCAAGATAGAAGCGACAGAAACATTCAGTACTTC. Translated: CASSQDRSDRNIQYF.

The genes are TRBV28 and TRBJ1-4; 7 bases map to TRBD1. The CDR3 contains 13 residues. Germline assignment: CDR1 MDHEN and CDR2 SYDVKM. V gave up 8 bases and J gave up 7 bases; unmatched junction bases: 7. CDR3 coding DNA: TGTGCCAGCCTCGACAGGGCCTCTGAAAAACTGTTTTTT. It translates to CASLDRASEKLFF.

This clonotype was seen only a few times. The gene calls are TRBV5-1 and TRBJ2-5, with 10 positions matching TRBD2. V trimming: 1 base; J trimming: 4 bases; junction bases outside the gene matches: 4. From germline, CDR1 is SGHRS and CDR2 YFSETQ. This CDR3 comprises 15 residues. This CDR3 reads CASSLSGRALETQYF. DNA for the CDR3: TGCGCCAGCAGCTTGAGCGGGAGGGCCTTAGAGACCCAGTACTTC.

CDR3 DNA sequence: TGTGCCAGCAGTTCCGAGAGGGCTACGTCCTATGGCTACACCTTC. Protein product: CASSSERATSYGYTF. This chain uses TRBV28 with TRBJ1-2; D remains ambiguous. The V and J ends lost 4 bases and 4 bases respectively, with 16 bases between them. This CDR3 has 15 amino acids. Germline V gene data show CDR1 as MDHEN and CDR2 as SYDVKM.